The 22 T cell receptor beta chains below come from one sample, sequenced in a study of coeliac disease. The method was immunoSEQ multiplex PCR; TCRdb's version includes in-frame clones alone and lacks a portion of them. Found here are about 2,300 clones, approximately 59% of them singletons; the top ten hold 20% to 25%. Sequenced input: intraepithelial lymphocytes from the gut. The receptors shown here come from a woman aged 70-85 years with celiac disease on a gluten-free diet.

V usage is TRBV6-5 and J usage is TRBJ2-7; TRBD1 aligns across 7 bases. V dropped 2 bases and J dropped 1; count of bases not matched to a gene: 2. The CDR3 is 14 residues long. Germline loops: CDR1 MNHEY, CDR2 SVGAGI. As DNA, the CDR3 is TGTGCCAGCAGTTACCCGGGACAGTCCTACGAGCAGTACGTC. It is translated as CASSYPGQSYEQYV.

This clone rates as large (0.1 to 1%). The CDR3 DNA follows: TGTGCCAGCAGCCAAGAGCCGGGACTAGAGGTAAATGAGCAGTTCTTC. This sequence encodes CASSQEPGLEVNEQFF. This chain joins TRBV4-2 and TRBJ2-1, with 8 bases lining up with TRBD2. V was clipped by 0 bases and J by 7 bases; unmatched bases: 8. CDR1 is LGHNA and CDR2 is YNFKEQ in the germline V gene. The CDR3 has 16 residues.

This clone appeared a few times. The rearrangement joins TRBV7-9 to TRBJ1-1, with D uncertain. Germline-derived CDR1 and CDR2 are SEHNR and FQNEAQ (reference sequence). The CDR3 has 13 amino acids. V was cut by 3 bases and J by 10 bases, with 15 bases left in between. The CDR3 bases are TGTGCCAGCAGCTTGGCTTTCTCGAGCGGAGCTTTCTTT. It encodes CASSLAFSSGAFF.

This clone showed up just a few times. The V and J genes are TRBV19 and TRBJ2-3, with 7 bases matching TRBD1. V was pared by 4 bases and J by 8 bases, with 24 bases of the junction left unmatched. The CDR3 runs 19 residues. Germline loops: CDR1 LNHDA, CDR2 SQIVND (reference sequence). This chain's CDR3 is CASSRQGPSLSVKIGTQYF. The CDR3 bases are TGTGCCAGTAGTAGACAGGGACCATCTTTAAGCGTGAAGATCGGTACGCAGTATTTT.

This clone was picked up a small number of times. The chain recombines TRBV4-1 with TRBJ2-3, with 7 bases lining up with TRBD2. With 1 base clipped from V and 5 bases from J, the junction kept 3 bases outside the gene matches. CDR1 and CDR2 from the germline V gene are MGHRA and YSYEKL. The CDR3 runs 14 residues. This CDR3 is CASSQGTSEDTQYF. The CDR3, as DNA: TGCGCCAGCAGCCAAGGCACTAGCGAAGATACGCAGTATTTT.

The chain is built from TRBV4-3 and TRBJ2-1; TRBD2 matches at 7 bases. The CDR3 length is 17 residues. The V and J ends lost 0 bases and 6 bases, in that order; junction bases with no gene match: 11. In germline, CDR1 is LGHNA, CDR2 YSLEER. DNA of the CDR3: TGCGCCAGCAGCCAAGATCGGGCTAGCGGACTTACCAATGAGCAGTTCTTC. This gives the protein CASSQDRASGLTNEQFF.

This clone was seen a single time. CDR3 residues: CASHRLLATGRGELFF. CDR3 nucleotide sequence: TGTGCCAGCCACAGATTACTGGCCACGGGGAGGGGGGAGCTGTTTTTT. The V and J genes are TRBV28 and TRBJ2-2; perhaps TRBD2 as D (6 bases). The CDR3 consists of 16 residues. The germline V gene has CDR1 MDHEN and CDR2 SYDVKM. V was shortened by 8 bases and J by 8 bases, with 24 bases between the two germline ends.

This chain connects TRBV4-3 to TRBJ1-1; weak D call: TRBD1 (5 bases). This CDR3 region has 17 residues. V lost 1 base and J 4 bases, leaving 19 bases between the germline ends. The germline V gene encodes CDR1 LGHNA and CDR2 YSLEER. The CDR3 nucleotides are TGCGCCAGCAGCCAAGGATCCCCGGGGGATATAGCCACTGAAGCTTTCTTT. Protein: CASSQGSPGDIATEAFF.

This clone was seen only a few times. This chain joins TRBV7-9 and TRBJ1-2; no clear D gene. Germline loops: CDR1 SEHNR, CDR2 FQNEAQ (reference sequence). Trimming removed 1 base at V and 5 bases at J, with 8 bases between. The length of the CDR3 is 13 residues. In nucleotides, the CDR3 is TGTGCCAGCAGCTTAGTGCGTCCGTATGGCTACACCTTC. Its protein product is CASSLVRPYGYTF.

This chain connects TRBV7-8 to TRBJ2-2, with TRBD2 matching over 7 bases. V was clipped by 4 bases and J by 5 bases; unmatched bases: 10. The CDR3 runs to 16 residues. Germline V gives CDR1 SGHVS, CDR2 FQNEAQ. CDR3 coding DNA: TGTGCCAGCAGCTGGGGAAGCGGGACCGTTACCGGGGAGCTGTTTTTT. Translation: CASSWGSGTVTGELFF. Full variable domain (remainder filled in from reference TRBV7-8 and TRBJ2-2): GAGVSQSPRYKVAKRGQDVALRCDPISGHVSLFWYQQALGQGPEFLTYFQNEAQLDKSGLPSDRFFAERPEGSVSTLKIQRTQQEDSAVYLCASSWGSGTVTGELFFGEGSRLTVL.

The rearrangement links TRBV2 to TRBJ2-7, with D possibly matching TRBD1 (6 bases). V lost 4 bases to trimming and J lost 1 base, with 11 bases between them. The CDR3 has 14 amino acids. From germline, CDR1 is SNHLY and CDR2 FYNNEI. The CDR3 nucleotides read TGTGCCAGCAGTGGTTTAGGGGGTTCCTACGAGCAGTACTTC. Translated: CASSGLGGSYEQYF.

J is TRBJ2-5 and V is TRBV4-2; 8 bases fit TRBD2. Germline CDR1 is LGHNA and CDR2 is YNFKEQ. The V segment lost 0 bases and the J segment 4 bases; nucleotides outside the gene matches: 4. The CDR3 has 15 residues. CDR3: CASSQEGLAGETQYF. CDR3 bases: TGTGCCAGCAGCCAAGAGGGGCTAGCGGGAGAGACCCAGTACTTC.

This clone has a handful of counts. This chain connects TRBV5-1 to TRBJ2-5; TRBD1 might be the D (6 bases). This CDR3 has 14 residues. Trimming left V 5 bases short and J 4 bases short, with 15 bases between. Germline V lookup: CDR1 SGHRS, CDR2 YFSETQ. The CDR3 spells CASSGGPSGETQYF. The DNA of the CDR3 is TGCGCCAGCAGTGGGGGCCCCTCGGGAGAGACCCAGTACTTC.

The chain joins TRBV7-9 to TRBJ1-3; D not resolved. The germline CDR1 and CDR2 sequences are SEHNR and FQNEAQ (reference sequence). The CDR3 is 14 residues long. Trimming took 3 bases from V and 7 from J, leaving 13 bases between them. CDR3 in DNA: TGTGCCAGCAGCTTTGAGGCTCTCTGGAACACCATATATTTT. It translates to CASSFEALWNTIYF.

This clone is large by share. V gene TRBV2 combines with J gene TRBJ2-7; 7 bases line up with TRBD1. With V trimmed by 6 bases and J by 5 bases, 13 bases remained unmatched. Germline lookup yields CDR1 SNHLY and CDR2 FYNNEI. The CDR3 totals 15 residues. Here the CDR3 reads CASRRRDSLLDEQYF. The DNA for the CDR3 is TGTGCCAGCAGGCGTCGGGACAGCCTTTTGGACGAGCAGTACTTC.

The chain links TRBV7-9 to TRBJ1-2; no firm D call. This CDR3 has 12 amino acids. Germline V gene sequence: CDR1 SEHNR, CDR2 FQNEAQ (reference sequence). V dropped 8 bases and J dropped 4 bases, with 11 bases sitting between them. The CDR3 loop reads CASSGSSYGYTF. The CDR3 DNA sequence: TGTGCCAGCTCCGGGTCCTCCTATGGCTACACCTTC.

The V gene is TRBV27, the J gene TRBJ1-1; D gene ambiguous. This CDR3 has 16 residues. Per germline, CDR1 MNHEY and CDR2 SMNVEV (reference sequence). Trimming stripped 5 bases from V and 2 bases from J, with 18 bases between. CDR3 bases: TGTGCCAGCAGTCCAGGTGTTGGGCGAATTAACACTGAAGCTTTCTTT. Translation gives CASSPGVGRINTEAFF.

V is TRBV9 and J is TRBJ1-1, with D unresolved. The CDR3 contains 15 residues. Germline CDR1 SGDLS, CDR2 YYNGEE. Trimming shortened V by 0 bases and J by 3 bases, and 12 bases separated the two germline ends. CDR3 protein: CASSVGPLGDTEAFF. The CDR3 region has the DNA TGTGCCAGCAGCGTAGGTCCCTTGGGCGACACTGAAGCTTTCTTT.

This clone was recorded a few times. The V call is TRBV4-3, the J call TRBJ1-4, with D maybe TRBD1 (5 bases). V lost 1 base, J lost 8 bases, and 14 bases lay in between. Germline assignment: CDR1 LGHNA and CDR2 YSLEER. This CDR3 has 15 residues. Here the CDR3 reads CASSQVVGVAEKLFF. Here the CDR3 DNA reads TGCGCCAGCAGCCAAGTAGTAGGGGTTGCGGAAAAACTGTTTTTT.

A few counts support this clone. The genes are TRBV15 and TRBJ2-7; possible D gene TRBD1, 5 bases. The CDR3 loop spans 13 amino acids. V lost 5 bases to trimming and J lost 5 bases, with 13 bases between them. From germline, CDR1 is LNHNV and CDR2 YYDKDF (reference sequence). Here the CDR3 reads CATSEERGDEQYF. The CDR3 DNA is TGTGCCACCAGCGAGGAAAGGGGTGACGAGCAGTACTTC.

This clone was counted between two and nine times. The J gene is TRBJ2-2, the V gene TRBV7-3, with TRBD1 as a possible D gene (5 bases). CDR3 length: 15 residues. Deletions cut 5 bases from V and 2 bases from J, with 12 bases between. Germline V gives CDR1 SGHTA, CDR2 FQGTGA. Here the CDR3 DNA reads TGTGCCAGCAGCCCCGCCGGACACAACACCGGGGAGCTGTTTTTT. This translates into CASSPAGHNTGELFF.

The gene calls are TRBV6-6 and TRBJ1-6; D gene unclear. Trimming removed 2 bases at V and 10 bases at J, with 6 bases between. The germline V gene has CDR1 MNHNY and CDR2 SVGAGI (reference sequence). CDR3 length: 12 residues. CDR3 loop: CASSYGESPLHF. The CDR3 nucleotides are TGTGCCAGCAGTTACGGGGAGTCACCCCTCCACTTT.